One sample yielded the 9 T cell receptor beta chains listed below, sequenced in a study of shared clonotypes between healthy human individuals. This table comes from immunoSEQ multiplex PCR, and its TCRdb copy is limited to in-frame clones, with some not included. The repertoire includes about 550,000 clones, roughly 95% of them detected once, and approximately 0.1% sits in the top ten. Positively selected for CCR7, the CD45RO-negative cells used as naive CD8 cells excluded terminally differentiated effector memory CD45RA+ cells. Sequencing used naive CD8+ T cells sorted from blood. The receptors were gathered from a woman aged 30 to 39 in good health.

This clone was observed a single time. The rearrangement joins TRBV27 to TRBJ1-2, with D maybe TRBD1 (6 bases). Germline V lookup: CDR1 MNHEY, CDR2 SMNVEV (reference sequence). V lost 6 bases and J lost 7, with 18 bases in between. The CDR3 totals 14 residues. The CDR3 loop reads CASSPVGGAIGYTF. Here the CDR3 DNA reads TGTGCCAGCAGCCCGGTAGGGGGGGCTATTGGCTACACCTTC.

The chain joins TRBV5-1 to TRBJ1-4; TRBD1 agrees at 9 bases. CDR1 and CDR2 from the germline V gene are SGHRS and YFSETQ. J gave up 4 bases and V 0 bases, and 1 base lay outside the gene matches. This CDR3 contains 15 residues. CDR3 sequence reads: CASSLVDRGNEKLFF. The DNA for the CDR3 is TGCGCCAGCAGCTTGGTGGACAGGGGTAATGAAAAACTGTTTTTT. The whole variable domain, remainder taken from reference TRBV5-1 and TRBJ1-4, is KAGVTQTPRYLIKTRGQQVTLSCSPISGHRSVSWYQQTPGQGLQFLFEYFSETQRNKGNFPGRFSGRQFSNSRSEMNVSTLELGDSALYLCASSLVDRGNEKLFFGSGTQLSVL.

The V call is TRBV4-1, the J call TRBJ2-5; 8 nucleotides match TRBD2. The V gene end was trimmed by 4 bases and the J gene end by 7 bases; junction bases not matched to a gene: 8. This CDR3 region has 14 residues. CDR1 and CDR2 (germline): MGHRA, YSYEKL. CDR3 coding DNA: TGCGCCAGCAGCCGGGAGCAGCGGGAGACGACCCAGTACTTC. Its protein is CASSREQRETTQYF.

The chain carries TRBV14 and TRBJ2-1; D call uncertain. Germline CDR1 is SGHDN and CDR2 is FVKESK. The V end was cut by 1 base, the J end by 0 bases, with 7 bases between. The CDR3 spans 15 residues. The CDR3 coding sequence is TGTGCCAGCAGCCAAGGTCCAGGCTCCTACAATGAGCAGTTCTTC. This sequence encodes CASSQGPGSYNEQFF. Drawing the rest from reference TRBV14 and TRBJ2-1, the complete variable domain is EAGVTQFPSHSVIEKGQTVTLRCDPISGHDNLYWYRRVMGKEIKFLLHFVKESKQDESGMPNNRFLAERTGGTYSTLKVQPAELEDSGVYFCASSQGPGSYNEQFFGPGTRLTVL.

CDR3 protein: CATAARNTEAFF. The CDR3 bases are TGTGCCACCGCGGCACGGAACACTGAAGCTTTCTTT. The chain joins TRBV28 to TRBJ1-1; unclear D gene. The germline gives CDR1 MDHEN, CDR2 SYDVKM. Trimming shortened V by 10 bases and J by 1 base, and 10 bases separated the two germline ends. This CDR3 has 12 residues.

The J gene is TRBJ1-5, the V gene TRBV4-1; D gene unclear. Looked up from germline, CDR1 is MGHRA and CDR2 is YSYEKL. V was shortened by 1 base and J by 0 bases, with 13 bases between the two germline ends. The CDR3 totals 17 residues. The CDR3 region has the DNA TGCGCCAGCAGCCAAGGTTTAAAGGGAAGTAGCAATCAGCCCCAGCATTTT. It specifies CASSQGLKGSSNQPQHF.

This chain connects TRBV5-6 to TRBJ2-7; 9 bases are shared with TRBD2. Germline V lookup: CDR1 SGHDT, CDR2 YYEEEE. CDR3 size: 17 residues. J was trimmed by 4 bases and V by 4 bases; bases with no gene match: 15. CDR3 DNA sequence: TGTGCCAGCAGCCTCACTTCGGGACTAGCCCAGAGATACGAGCAGTACTTC. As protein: CASSLTSGLAQRYEQYF.

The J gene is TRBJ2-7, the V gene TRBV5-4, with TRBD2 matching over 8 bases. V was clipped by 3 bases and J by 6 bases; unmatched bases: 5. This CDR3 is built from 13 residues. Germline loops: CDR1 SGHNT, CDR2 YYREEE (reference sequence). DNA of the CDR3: TGTGCCAGCAGCTCCTACGGGGGGGGCGAGCAGTACTTC. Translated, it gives CASSSYGGGEQYF.

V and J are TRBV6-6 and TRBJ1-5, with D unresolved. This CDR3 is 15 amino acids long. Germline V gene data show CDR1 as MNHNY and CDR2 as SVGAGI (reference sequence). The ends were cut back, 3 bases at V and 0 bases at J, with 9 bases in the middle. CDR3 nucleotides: TGTGCCAGCAGTTATGGACCCGATAGCAATCAGCCCCAGCATTTT. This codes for CASSYGPDSNQPQHF.